This record covers a single T cell receptor (beta chain). The sample belongs to a study of blood T cell repertoires in COVID-19. TCRdb's copy holds only in-frame clones and misses some; the assay was immunoSEQ multiplex PCR. This sample has 250,000 to 350,000 clones, with 90% found just once. J lost 0 bases, V lost 3 bases, and 1 base had no gene match. CDR3 length equals 15 residues. Germline CDR1 is SNHLY and CDR2 is FYNNEI. V usage is TRBV2 and J usage is TRBJ2-3; TRBD2 aligns across 9 bases. The sequenced sample consisted of peripheral blood. This receptor was obtained from a woman in her twenties or thirties with COVID-19, enrolled during active disease. CDR3 in amino acids: CASSDGLASTDTQYF. The CDR3 DNA sequence: TGTGCCAGCAGTGATGGACTAGCGAGCACAGATACGCAGTATTTT.